This is a list of T cell receptor beta chains from one sample in a study of control samples from healthy donors and cancer patients. Sequenced by immunoSEQ multiplex PCR; TCRdb stores in-frame clones only, minus some. Among 120,000 or so clones listed, 87% were seen once. The sequenced material came from blood. The origin of the receptors is a man between 60 and 70 years old in good health. Both conserved end residues are part of each CDR3. Fields, in order: clone size, D gene, V gene, J gene, CDR3 DNA, CDR3 protein. A D gene is named only where the DNA matches it firmly. The size of a clone is reported for some rows only, either as once, few or many, or as a class for expanded clones.

abundance: NA; d_gene: TRBD2; v_gene: TRBV7-2; j_gene: TRBJ2-3; CDR3nt: TGTGCCAGCAGCTTAGGGCCCCTAGCGGGGGGGAGAGATACGCAGTATTTT; CDR3aa: CASSLGPLAGGRDTQYF
abundance: NA; d_gene: TRBD2; v_gene: TRBV10-2; j_gene: TRBJ2-2; CDR3nt: TGCGCCAGCGCCACCTTGCCCCGGACTAGCGGGGGGGTATTCAACACCGGGGAGCTGTTTTTT; CDR3aa: CASATLPRTSGGVFNTGELFF
abundance: few; d_gene: NA; v_gene: TRBV5-4; j_gene: TRBJ1-1; CDR3nt: TGTGCCAGCAGCTTGGTCCAAAGTACTGAAGCTTTCTTT; CDR3aa: CASSLVQSTEAFF
abundance: NA; d_gene: NA; v_gene: TRBV30; j_gene: TRBJ1-1; CDR3nt: TGTGCCTGGGAAAAGACAGAGAACACTGAAGCTTTCTTT; CDR3aa: CAWEKTENTEAFF
abundance: NA; d_gene: NA; v_gene: TRBV5-1; j_gene: TRBJ1-6; CDR3nt: TGCGCCAGCAGCCTATTAGTGGGGGGGGATTCACCCCTCCACTTT; CDR3aa: CASSLLVGGDSPLHF
abundance: NA; d_gene: TRBD1; v_gene: TRBV6-2/TRBV6-3; j_gene: TRBJ1-5; CDR3nt: TGTGCCAGCAGGCCTACAGGGGGGGAAAATCAGCCCCAGCATTTT; CDR3aa: CASRPTGGENQPQHF
abundance: NA; d_gene: NA; v_gene: TRBV5-5; j_gene: TRBJ1-5; CDR3nt: TGTGCCAGCAGCGTCGGGGGCGGGTATAGCAATCAGCCCCAGCATTTT; CDR3aa: CASSVGGGYSNQPQHF
abundance: NA; d_gene: TRBD2; v_gene: TRBV28; j_gene: TRBJ2-4; CDR3nt: TGTGCCAGCAGTTTATCGGGAGGCATTCAGTACTTC; CDR3aa: CASSLSGGIQYF
abundance: NA; d_gene: NA; v_gene: TRBV3-1/TRBV3-2; j_gene: TRBJ2-7; CDR3nt: TGTGCCAGCAGCGGCCTTTTCGAGCAGTACTTC; CDR3aa: CASSGLFEQYF
abundance: once; d_gene: TRBD1; v_gene: TRBV19; j_gene: TRBJ1-1; CDR3nt: TGTGCCAGTAGGGACAGGGCCTCTGAAGCTTTCTTT; CDR3aa: CASRDRASEAFF
abundance: NA; d_gene: NA; v_gene: TRBV9; j_gene: TRBJ1-4; CDR3nt: TGTGCCAGCAGCGTAAGTGGCGGTGCAACTAATGAAAAACTGTTTTTT; CDR3aa: CASSVSGGATNEKLFF
abundance: NA; d_gene: TRBD2; v_gene: TRBV11-2; j_gene: TRBJ2-2; CDR3nt: TGTGCCAGCAGGGTCGGTGGCGGGGGGGCCACTGCCGGGGAGCTGTTTTTT; CDR3aa: CASRVGGGGATAGELFF
abundance: NA; d_gene: NA; v_gene: TRBV24-1; j_gene: TRBJ1-1; CDR3nt: TGTGCCACCAGTGATTTTAACGGAGAAGCTTTCTTT; CDR3aa: CATSDFNGEAFF
abundance: NA; d_gene: NA; v_gene: TRBV30; j_gene: TRBJ1-2; CDR3nt: TGTGCCTGGAGTAGAGGCCAGTCTTCCCGCTATGGCTACACCTTC; CDR3aa: CAWSRGQSSRYGYTF
abundance: once; d_gene: NA; v_gene: TRBV6-5; j_gene: TRBJ2-4; CDR3nt: TGTGCCAGCAGTTACTCTCCCAGGGCAGGCGGCATTCAGTACTTC; CDR3aa: CASSYSPRAGGIQYF
abundance: NA; d_gene: TRBD1; v_gene: TRBV9; j_gene: TRBJ2-4; CDR3nt: TGTGCCAGCAGCGTAACAACAGGGGGCGGGGACATTCAGTACTTC; CDR3aa: CASSVTTGGGDIQYF
abundance: NA; d_gene: NA; v_gene: TRBV19; j_gene: TRBJ1-6; CDR3nt: TGTGCCAGTAGAAATGGGGGAATTTATAATTCACCCCTCCACTTT; CDR3aa: CASRNGGIYNSPLHF
abundance: few; d_gene: NA; v_gene: TRBV5-1; j_gene: TRBJ1-5; CDR3nt: TGCGCCAGCAGCCTACAGGGACAAAGAAATCAGCCCCAGCATTTT; CDR3aa: CASSLQGQRNQPQHF
abundance: NA; d_gene: NA; v_gene: TRBV5-3; j_gene: TRBJ1-1; CDR3nt: TGTGCCAGAAGCTTGTGGTGGTTCACTGAAGCTTTCTTT; CDR3aa: CARSLWWFTEAFF
abundance: NA; d_gene: TRBD2; v_gene: TRBV7-2; j_gene: TRBJ2-6; CDR3nt: TGTGCCAGCAGCCCGAGACTAGCGGGTTCAACAGGGGCCAACGTCCTGACTTTC; CDR3aa: CASSPRLAGSTGANVLTF
abundance: NA; d_gene: TRBD2; v_gene: TRBV19; j_gene: TRBJ2-7; CDR3nt: TGTGCCAGTAGTATCCCTAGCGGACCCTACGAGCAGTACTTC; CDR3aa: CASSIPSGPYEQYF
abundance: NA; d_gene: TRBD2; v_gene: TRBV5-1; j_gene: TRBJ2-3; CDR3nt: TGCGCCAGCAGCTTGCCTACTAGCGGGGCAGATACGCAGTATTTT; CDR3aa: CASSLPTSGADTQYF
abundance: NA; d_gene: TRBD2; v_gene: TRBV10-3; j_gene: TRBJ2-3; CDR3nt: TGTGCCTCTACATTAGCGGGGCTAGATACGCAGTATTTT; CDR3aa: CASTLAGLDTQYF